Shown below are 17 T cell receptor beta chains from a single sample sequenced in a study of T cell responses to AZD1222 COVID-19 vaccine. Repertoires were generated with immunoSEQ multiplex PCR, while TCRdb's copy carries only in-frame clones and drops some. This sample has roughly 120,000 clones, with roughly 91% found just once. The sequencing used peripheral blood, collected on day 0 of AZD1222 vaccination. The receptor set was obtained from an adult in good health.

The sample holds a few counts of this clone. The chain uses TRBV20-1 and TRBJ1-6; 8 nucleotides line up with TRBD1. Germline V gives CDR1 DFQATT, CDR2 SNEGSKA (reference sequence). The CDR3 totals 15 residues. V was clipped by 3 bases and J by 7 bases; unmatched bases: 8. The CDR3 region is CSASPGQGSNSPLHF. The DNA of the CDR3 is TGCAGTGCTAGTCCCGGACAGGGATCCAATTCACCCCTCCACTTT.

The chain recombines TRBV7-2 with TRBJ2-1, with 8 positions matching TRBD2. With V trimmed by 1 base and J by 2 bases, 4 bases remained unmatched. The CDR3 is 16 residues long. Per the germline V gene, CDR1 is SGHTA and CDR2 is FQGNSA. The CDR3 here is CASSLVGGATYNEQFF. CDR3 nucleotide sequence: TGTGCCAGCAGCTTAGTCGGGGGGGCCACCTACAATGAGCAGTTCTTC.

The V call is TRBV5-1, the J call TRBJ2-1; D may be TRBD2 (5 bases). CDR3 length: 14 amino acids. Trimming pared 5 bases from V and 4 bases from J, leaving 13 bases between. The germline gives CDR1 SGHRS, CDR2 YFSETQ. The CDR3 coding sequence is TGCGCCAGCAGTCTGGCGGACTTATACAATGAGCAGTTCTTC. It codes for CASSLADLYNEQFF. Variable domain in full (rest from reference TRBV5-1 and TRBJ2-1): KAGVTQTPRYLIKTRGQQVTLSCSPISGHRSVSWYQQTPGQGLQFLFEYFSETQRNKGNFPGRFSGRQFSNSRSEMNVSTLELGDSALYLCASSLADLYNEQFFGPGTRLTVL.

The chain carries TRBV18 and TRBJ2-7, with D perhaps assigned TRBD1 or TRBD2 (5 bases each). Germline lookup yields CDR1 KGHSH and CDR2 LQKENI. V was clipped by 0 bases and J by 10 bases, with 13 bases between them. The CDR3 consists of 13 residues. The CDR3 is CASSPPGDSGQYF. The CDR3 coding sequence is TGTGCCAGCTCACCACCGGGTGACAGCGGACAGTACTTC.

The J gene is TRBJ1-2, the V gene TRBV18, with D hard to call. Per the germline V gene, CDR1 is KGHSH and CDR2 is LQKENI. Deletions cut 2 bases from V and 5 bases from J, with 12 bases between. The CDR3 length is 14 residues. The CDR3 DNA reads TGTGCCAGCTCACCAGGAAGCGGCACTTATGGCTACACCTTC. Its protein product is CASSPGSGTYGYTF.

This sequence joins TRBV7-2 and TRBJ2-1, with unresolved D. This CDR3 is 13 amino acids long. The V end was cut by 1 base, the J end by 7 bases, with 8 bases between. Germline assignment: CDR1 SGHTA and CDR2 FQGNSA. Here the CDR3 DNA reads TGTGCCAGCAGCTTAGGTAGAAGAAATGAGCAGTTCTTC. Its translation is CASSLGRRNEQFF.

This clone has a handful of counts. The CDR3 region is CASSLGIAANEKLFF. As DNA, the CDR3 is TGTGCCAGCAGCTTGGGGATTGCAGCTAATGAAAAACTGTTTTTT. This chain joins TRBV5-5 and TRBJ1-4; D not resolved. In germline, CDR1 is SGHKS, CDR2 YYEKEE (reference sequence). V lost 0 bases and J 3 bases, leaving 9 bases between the germline ends. CDR3 length: 15 amino acids.

V and J are TRBV9 and TRBJ2-1; D gene uncertain. Germline-derived CDR1 and CDR2 are SGDLS and YYNGEE. V shed 0 bases and J shed 1 base, with 11 bases lying between them. This CDR3 has 16 amino acids. For the CDR3, the DNA is TGTGCCAGCAGCGTAGGCGCCCTGGCATCCTACAATGAGCAGTTCTTC. It yields the protein CASSVGALASYNEQFF. Filled out from reference TRBV9 and TRBJ2-1, the complete variable domain reads DSGVTQTPKHLITATGQRVTLRCSPRSGDLSVYWYQQSLDQGLQFLIQYYNGEERAKGNILERFSAQQFPDLHSELNLSSLELGDSALYFCASSVGALASYNEQFFGPGTRLTVL.

The CDR3 DNA follows: TGTGCCAGCACCTTGGAGGCGCGATGGGCCACTGAAGCTTTCTTT. Protein: CASTLEARWATEAFF. This chain joins TRBV11-1 and TRBJ1-1; unclear D gene. This CDR3 has 15 amino acids. V lost 7 bases and J lost 4, with 19 bases in between. Germline V gives CDR1 SGHAT, CDR2 FQDESV (reference sequence).

V gene TRBV6-5 combines with J gene TRBJ1-1, with D unresolved. V lost 6 bases and J 1 base, leaving 12 bases between the germline ends. This CDR3 is 14 amino acids long. Germline V gene data show CDR1 as MNHEY and CDR2 as SVGAGI. The CDR3 coding sequence is TGTGCCAGCAGCCCCGCCTACCAGAACACTGAAGCTTTCTTT. This codes for CASSPAYQNTEAFF.

The V call is TRBV18, the J call TRBJ1-1; no clear D gene. V dropped 0 bases and J dropped 5 bases, with 7 bases sitting between them. The CDR3 has 13 residues. CDR1 and CDR2 from the germline V gene are KGHSH and LQKENI. The CDR3 coding sequence is TGTGCCAGCTCACCACCAGAGAAGACTGAAGCTTTCTTT. Translating gives CASSPPEKTEAFF. The whole variable domain, filled in from reference TRBV18 and TRBJ1-1, reads NAGVMQNPRHLVRRRGQEARLRCSPMKGHSHVYWYRQLPEEGLKFMVYLQKENIIDESGMPKERFSAEFPKEGPSILRIQQVVRGDSAAYFCASSPPEKTEAFFGQGTRLTVV.

This sequence joins TRBV6-5 and TRBJ1-4; D not certain. V lost 8 bases, J lost 4 bases, and 11 bases lay in between. Germline assignment: CDR1 MNHEY and CDR2 SVGAGI. The CDR3 covers 13 residues. The CDR3 sequence is CASRTGINEKLFF. The CDR3 bases are TGTGCCAGCCGTACCGGGATTAATGAAAAACTGTTTTTT.

The chain carries TRBV7-2 and TRBJ2-7; 7 bases agree with TRBD2. V lost 5 bases and J lost 2; bases outside the gene matches: 6. The CDR3 is made up of 14 amino acids. CDR1 is SGHTA, CDR2 FQGNSA, per germline. CDR3 nucleotides: TGTGCCAGCAGCCCTACGGGGGGAGCCTACGAGCAGTACTTC. Protein product: CASSPTGGAYEQYF.

The chain has TRBV9 and TRBJ1-2, with D possibly TRBD1 on 5 matching bases. Germline V gene sequence: CDR1 SGDLS, CDR2 YYNGEE. The CDR3 covers 14 residues. Trimming removed 3 bases at V and 2 bases at J, with 11 bases between. The CDR3, as DNA: TGTGCCAGCAGCGGGCGGGGGAGCAACTATGGCTACACCTTC. Translating it yields CASSGRGSNYGYTF.

The chain joins TRBV3-1 (or the pseudogene TRBV3-2) to TRBJ1-5; unclear D gene. The V and J ends lost 4 bases and 2 bases respectively, with 6 bases between them. The length of the CDR3 is 13 residues. The germline V gene has CDR1 LGHDT and CDR2 YNNKEL (reference sequence). The CDR3 nucleotides read TGTGCCAGCAGCCCGCACGGCAATCAGCCCCAGCATTTT. As protein: CASSPHGNQPQHF.

This rearrangement joins TRBV3-1 (or the pseudogene TRBV3-2) to TRBJ2-7, with D possibly being TRBD1 (6 bases). This CDR3 is 13 amino acids long. The V end lost 3 bases, the J end lost 7 bases, and 13 bases lay between the germline ends. The germline CDR1 and CDR2 sequences are LGHDT and YNNKEL (reference sequence). CDR3 loop: CASSHRGGGEQYF. CDR3 bases: TGTGCCAGCAGCCACCGAGGGGGTGGTGAGCAGTACTTC.

J is TRBJ1-1 and V is TRBV7-9; 7 bases map to TRBD1. Per germline, CDR1 SEHNR and CDR2 FQNEAQ (reference sequence). Trimming removed 3 bases from V and 5 bases from J; junction bases left unmatched: 0. The CDR3 loop spans 12 amino acids. The CDR3 reads CASSLTGTEAFF. For the CDR3, the DNA is TGTGCCAGCAGCTTGACAGGGACTGAAGCTTTCTTT. Filled out from reference TRBV7-9 and TRBJ1-1, the complete variable domain reads DTGVSQNPRHKITKRGQNVTFRCDPISEHNRLYWYRQTLGQGPEFLTYFQNEAQLEKSRLLSDRFSAERPKGSFSTLEIQRTEQGDSAMYLCASSLTGTEAFFGQGTRLTVV.